This T cell receptor (beta chain) was identified during a study of blood T cell repertoires in COVID-19. Method: immunoSEQ multiplex PCR; TCRdb's copy keeps in-frame clones and lacks some. There are some 130,000 clones in the sample; almost 85% occur only once, and roughly 13% lies in the top ten. Germline CDR1 is SGHVS and CDR2 is FNYEAQ. V lost 5 bases and J 5 bases, leaving 9 bases between the germline ends. This CDR3 comprises 13 residues. This sequence originates from a human donor in a cohort sampled during active COVID-19. The sequenced material came from peripheral blood. The chain combines TRBV7-6 with TRBJ2-2; D remains unclear. The CDR3 region is CASSKRLTGELFF. CDR3 bases: TGTGCCAGCAGCAAGCGTCTGACCGGGGAGCTGTTTTTT.